This TCR beta chain comes out of a study of blood T cell repertoires in COVID-19. For the study at large: The United States, Italy and Spain provided the acute and convalescent COVID-19 samples. PBMCs, B-cell-depleted T cells, or T cells were the source of the cDNA or gDNA that made up the material.

The CDR3 contains 14 residues. The germline V and J ends were trimmed by 3 bases and 5 bases, with 8 bases remaining between them. Germline CDR1 is SNHLY and CDR2 is FYNNEI. As handled by the study authors: Reference gene primer amplification gave estimated nucleated cell counts. The data were produced by immunoSEQ multiplex PCR, yet TCRdb's version contains in-frame clones alone and is incomplete. The DNA was the basis for D and trimming; V, J and clone size are from that table. The table has roughly 88,000 clones, roughly 80% seen once; the top ten hold approximately 15%. The chain has TRBV2 and TRBJ1-6; D unclear. The sequenced material came from peripheral blood. This sequence originates from an elderly woman with active or convalescent COVID-19. Written as DNA, the CDR3 is TGTGCCAGCAGTGAGGACGGGAATAATTCACCCCTCCACTTT. It codes for CASSEDGNNSPLHF.